These 21 T cell receptor beta chains were all obtained from the same sample, sequenced in a study of blood T cell repertoires in COVID-19 (dated by TCRdb to about 2020). Library prep was done by the immunoSEQ multiplex PCR assay. The clones in this table, taken by TCRdb from immuneACCESS, are in-frame only. Not every clone is retained; where verified, under half of the shortfall comes from an unresolved V gene, and the cause of the rest is unknown. Recorded for this sample are about 62,000 clones; roughly 89% of them occurred a single time. Together, the top ten hold about 1.5% of the sample. What was sequenced was peripheral blood. These receptors all stem from an elderly woman with acute or convalescent COVID-19.

The genes are TRBV27 and TRBJ1-3, with 10 bases matching TRBD1. Germline trimming cut 5 bases from V and 8 bases from J; bases unmatched to any gene: 6. There are 14 residues in the CDR3. Germline CDR1 reads MNHEY; CDR2 reads SMNVEV (reference sequence). The CDR3: CASSPRQGADTIYF. The CDR3 DNA follows: TGTGCCAGCAGTCCCCGACAGGGGGCAGACACCATATATTTT.

V usage is TRBV30 and J usage is TRBJ1-3, with 11 bases lining up with TRBD1. The CDR3 is 15 amino acids. Germline V gene data show CDR1 as GTSNPN and CDR2 as SVGIG (reference sequence). With 1 base clipped from V and 5 bases from J, the junction kept 4 bases outside the gene matches. CDR3 region: CAWSGGQGARNTIYF. Written as DNA, the CDR3 is TGTGCCTGGAGTGGCGGACAGGGGGCAAGAAACACCATATATTTT.

The rearrangement links TRBV18 to TRBJ1-5; D not certain. Per germline, CDR1 KGHSH and CDR2 LQKENI. The ends were cut back, 5 bases at V and 0 bases at J, with 11 bases in the middle. The CDR3 runs 15 residues. The CDR3 sequence: CASSSTSDSNQPQHF. Here the CDR3 DNA reads TGTGCCAGCTCATCCACGAGCGATAGCAATCAGCCCCAGCATTTT.

The genes are TRBV19 and TRBJ2-3; the D is unclear. Between the trimmed V and J ends, which lost 4 bases and 4 bases, there was a span of 6 bases. CDR3 size: 12 residues. Per germline, CDR1 LNHDA and CDR2 SQIVND (reference sequence). The CDR3 reads CASSTMADTQYF. CDR3 DNA: TGTGCCAGTAGTACTATGGCAGATACGCAGTATTTT.

The chain is built from TRBV9 and TRBJ2-2, with D maybe TRBD1 (6 bases). Germline lookup yields CDR1 SGDLS and CDR2 YYNGEE. Trimming took off 1 base at V and 2 bases at J, with 9 bases between the two ends. This CDR3 has 15 residues. The CDR3 DNA follows: TGTGCCAGCAGCGTATTGACAGGAAACACCGGGGAGCTGTTTTTT. This sequence encodes CASSVLTGNTGELFF.

The chain recombines TRBV7-9 with TRBJ1-1, with D maybe TRBD1 (5 bases). This CDR3 comprises 13 residues. Between the trimmed V and J ends, which lost 6 bases and 2 bases, there was a span of 10 bases. Germline V gene sequence: CDR1 SEHNR, CDR2 FQNEAQ (reference sequence). CDR3 loop: CASRGTGNTEAFF. Here the CDR3 DNA reads TGTGCCAGCAGGGGCACAGGTAACACTGAAGCTTTCTTT.

V is TRBV12-3 or TRBV12-4 and J is TRBJ1-3; no definite D call. There are 13 residues in the CDR3. Trimming took off 3 bases at V and 3 bases at J, with 6 bases between the two ends. In nucleotides, the CDR3 is TGTGCCAGCAGTTTTCTTGTTGGAAACACCATATATTTT. Protein product: CASSFLVGNTIYF.

The chain carries TRBV4-3 and TRBJ2-3, with 7 bases matching TRBD2. V trimming: 0 bases; J trimming: 4 bases; junction bases outside the gene matches: 4. This CDR3 has 15 amino acids. CDR1 and CDR2 (germline): LGHNA, YSLEER. The CDR3 is CASSQDRGGSDTQYF. CDR3 in DNA: TGCGCCAGCAGCCAAGATCGCGGGGGATCAGATACGCAGTATTTT.

V and J are TRBV2 and TRBJ1-2; D is unclear. V was cut by 9 bases and J by 4 bases, with 15 bases left in between. CDR3 length: 13 residues. Germline CDR1 reads SNHLY; CDR2 reads FYNNEI. The DNA of the CDR3 is TGTGCCAGTCGGGAGGACGTGGGCTATGGCTACACCTTC. This codes for CASREDVGYGYTF.

The chain carries TRBV9 and TRBJ1-1; perhaps TRBD1 as D (5 bases). V was trimmed by 2 bases and J by 3 bases, leaving 14 bases between them. CDR1 and CDR2 (germline): SGDLS, YYNGEE. The CDR3 is made up of 15 amino acids. The CDR3 here is CASSVGGGAYTEAFF. The DNA of the CDR3 is TGTGCCAGCAGCGTCGGGGGTGGAGCTTACACTGAAGCTTTCTTT.

This clone was seen a handful of times. CDR3 nucleotides: TGTGCCAGCAATACACAGGGGTACTATGGCTACACCTTC. Its translation: CASNTQGYYGYTF. The J gene is TRBJ1-2, the V gene TRBV12-3 or TRBV12-4, with TRBD1 identical over 7 bases. The CDR3 sequence is 13 residues long. J gave up 3 bases and V 7 bases, and 5 bases lay outside the gene matches.

This clone has a single count. The rearrangement links TRBV6-5 to TRBJ2-1; D is possibly TRBD2 (6 bases). The CDR3 runs to 13 residues. Per the germline V gene, CDR1 is MNHEY and CDR2 is SVGAGI. V was trimmed by 5 bases and J by 10 bases, leaving 15 bases between them. CDR3 coding DNA: TGTGCCAGCAGTCCGGGAGTAGTTCGGGAGCAGTTCTTC. It yields the protein CASSPGVVREQFF.

This clone was found once. The V gene is TRBV7-9, the J gene TRBJ2-5; 7 bases are shared with TRBD1. Germline V lookup: CDR1 SEHNR, CDR2 FQNEAQ (reference sequence). CDR3 length equals 16 residues. Trimming removed 4 bases from V and 1 base from J; junction bases left unmatched: 9. The CDR3 is CASSSQGVGAQETQYF. CDR3 coding DNA: TGTGCCAGCAGCTCCCAGGGGGTGGGAGCCCAAGAGACCCAGTACTTC. The whole variable domain, remainder taken from reference TRBV7-9 and TRBJ2-5, is DTGVSQNPRHKITKRGQNVTFRCDPISEHNRLYWYRQTLGQGPEFLTYFQNEAQLEKSRLLSDRFSAERPKGSFSTLEIQRTEQGDSAMYLCASSSQGVGAQETQYFGPGTRLLVL.

V is TRBV3-1 (or the pseudogene TRBV3-2) and J is TRBJ1-4, with 9 bases identical to TRBD1. This CDR3 spans 14 amino acids. Trimming cost V 1 base and J 14 bases; bases outside gene matches: 8. The germline V gene encodes CDR1 LGHDT and CDR2 YNNKEL (reference sequence). DNA for the CDR3: TGTGCCAGCAGCCAAGGGACAGGGGAGCTAATTCTGTTTTTT. This translates into CASSQGTGELILFF.

The chain joins TRBV5-1 to TRBJ1-2; a weak D match, TRBD1 (5 bases). This CDR3 comprises 15 residues. The germline CDR1 and CDR2 sequences are SGHRS and YFSETQ. The V end lost 4 bases, the J end lost 2 bases, and 15 bases lay between the germline ends. CDR3 residues: CASSAGTIFNYGYTF. In DNA form, the CDR3 reads TGCGCCAGCAGCGCGGGGACTATATTCAACTATGGCTACACCTTC.

J is TRBJ1-2 and V is TRBV5-1; possible D gene TRBD1, 5 bases. Germline-derived CDR1 and CDR2 are SGHRS and YFSETQ. V was cut by 4 bases and J by 8 bases, with 12 bases left in between. CDR3 length: 12 residues. CDR3 bases: TGCGCCAGCAGCCGCGACAGTCGGGGCTACACCTTC. Protein product: CASSRDSRGYTF.

This chain links TRBV7-2 with TRBJ2-7; TRBD2 agrees at 10 bases. V was clipped by 5 bases and J by 2 bases; unmatched bases: 3. From germline, CDR1 is SGHTA and CDR2 FQGNSA. This CDR3 has 14 residues. CDR3 protein: CASSPTSGAYEQYF. In DNA form, the CDR3 reads TGTGCCAGCAGCCCCACTAGCGGGGCCTACGAGCAGTACTTC.

In DNA, the CDR3 is TGCGCCAGCAGTACCGGGGGGACAGGGGTTGGCGATACGCAGTATTTT. It specifies CASSTGGTGVGDTQYF. V gene TRBV5-1 combines with J gene TRBJ2-3; TRBD1 agrees at 10 bases. Unmatched junction bases numbered 12, after V lost 5 bases and J lost 6 bases. The CDR3 is 16 residues long. Per the germline V gene, CDR1 is SGHRS and CDR2 is YFSETQ. Full variable domain (rest looked up from reference TRBV5-1 and TRBJ2-3): KAGVTQTPRYLIKTRGQQVTLSCSPISGHRSVSWYQQTPGQGLQFLFEYFSETQRNKGNFPGRFSGRQFSNSRSEMNVSTLELGDSALYLCASSTGGTGVGDTQYFGPGTRLTVL.

The rearrangement links TRBV28 to TRBJ2-3; 8 positions match TRBD1. J lost 3 bases, V lost 5 bases, and 4 bases had no gene match. The CDR3 consists of 14 residues. CDR1 is MDHEN, CDR2 SYDVKM, per germline. This CDR3 reads CASSPGGETDTQYF. CDR3 nucleotides: TGTGCCAGCAGTCCAGGGGGCGAAACAGATACGCAGTATTTT.

The rearrangement uses TRBV7-6 and TRBJ2-2, with TRBD1 identical over 8 bases. V was pared by 5 bases and J by 3 bases, with 5 bases of the junction left unmatched. Per germline, CDR1 SGHVS and CDR2 FNYEAQ. The CDR3 sequence is 15 residues long. CDR3 region: CASSIQGAHTGELFF. The CDR3 DNA reads TGTGCCAGCAGCATCCAGGGGGCCCACACCGGGGAGCTGTTTTTT.

This clone was observed once. The chain carries TRBV12-3 or TRBV12-4 and TRBJ1-1; D is possibly TRBD1 (6 bases). V gave up 6 bases and J gave up 4 bases, with 12 bases separating them. The CDR3 has 13 amino acids. The chain's CDR3 is CASRVDSLTEAFF. The CDR3 DNA sequence: TGTGCCAGCAGAGTGGACAGCCTCACTGAAGCTTTCTTT.